The TCR beta chain under discussion was sequenced for a study of glioma-infiltrating T cells. This clonotype was seen ten or more times. The V gene's germline CDR1 is SGHVS and CDR2 FNYEAQ. The CDR3 sequence is 16 residues long. Trimming pared 5 bases from V and 0 bases from J, leaving 17 bases between. The iRepertoire nested amplicon-rescue multiplex PCR amplified TCR alpha and beta CDR3s from RNA. Each CDR3 protein is one row after TCRdb ran MiXCR on the multiplex PCR reads. This table has approximately 110,000 distinct CDR3 sequences, around 23% appearing once. This clonotype was obtained from a human donor with low-grade glioma or glioblastoma, undergoing nonglioma brain surgery, or in good health (not recorded which). The V gene is TRBV7-6, the J gene TRBJ2-7; weak D call: TRBD2 (6 bases). Sequenced material: glioma tissue, nonneoplastic brain tissue, or PBMCs (not recorded which). The CDR3 DNA reads TGTGCCAGCAGCCCGGGCGGGCGGGGACTCTCCTACGAGCAGTACTTC. Translated: CASSPGGRGLSYEQYF.